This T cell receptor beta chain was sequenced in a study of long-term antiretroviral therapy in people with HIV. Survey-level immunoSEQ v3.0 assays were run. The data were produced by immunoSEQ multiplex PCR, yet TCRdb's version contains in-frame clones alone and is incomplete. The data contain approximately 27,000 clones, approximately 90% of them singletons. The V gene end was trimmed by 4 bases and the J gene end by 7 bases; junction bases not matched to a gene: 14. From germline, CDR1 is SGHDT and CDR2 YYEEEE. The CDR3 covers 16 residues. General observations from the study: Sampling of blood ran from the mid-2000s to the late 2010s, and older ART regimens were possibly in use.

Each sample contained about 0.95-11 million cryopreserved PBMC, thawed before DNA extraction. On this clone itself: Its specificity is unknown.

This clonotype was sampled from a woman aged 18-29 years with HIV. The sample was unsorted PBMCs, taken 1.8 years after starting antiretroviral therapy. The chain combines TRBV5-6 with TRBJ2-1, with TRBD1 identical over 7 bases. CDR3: CASSVRAGTAFNEQFF. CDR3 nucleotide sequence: TGTGCCAGCAGCGTCAGGGCCGGGACAGCCTTTAATGAGCAGTTCTTC.